This T cell receptor (beta chain) was obtained from a study of OX40 agonist ivuxolimab in advanced cancers. General study results and limits: In the expanded peripheral T cells, antigen specificity was never determined.

TCRdb keeps only in-frame clones here, not all; method: immunoSEQ multiplex PCR. The sample holds about 62,000 clones; around 79% are singletons and the top ten take 5.5%. About this clone itself: The antigen is unknown.

Trimming stripped 0 bases from V and 0 bases from J, with 9 bases between. The V gene's germline CDR1 is SGHAT and CDR2 FQNNGV. The CDR3 covers 16 residues. The sequence was obtained from an adult with an advanced solid tumor such as melanoma, head and neck, liver or kidney cancer. The rearrangement uses TRBV11-2 and TRBJ2-1, with a tentative D call TRBD2 (5 bases). The sample in question was CD4+ or CD8+ T cells sorted from blood, obtained in a trial of the OX40 agonist ivuxolimab. DNA of the CDR3: TGTGCCAGCAGCTTAGATACGGGAATCTCCTACAATGAGCAGTTCTTC. It yields the protein CASSLDTGISYNEQFF.